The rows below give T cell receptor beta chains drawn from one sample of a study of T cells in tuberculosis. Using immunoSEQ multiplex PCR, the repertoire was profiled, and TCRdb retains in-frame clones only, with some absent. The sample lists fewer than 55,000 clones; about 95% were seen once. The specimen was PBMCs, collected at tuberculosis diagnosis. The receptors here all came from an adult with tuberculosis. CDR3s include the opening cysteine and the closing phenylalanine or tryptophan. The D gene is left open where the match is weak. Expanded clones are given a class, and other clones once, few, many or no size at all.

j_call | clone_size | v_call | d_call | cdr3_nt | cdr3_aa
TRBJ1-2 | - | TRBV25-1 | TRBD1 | TGTGCCAGCAGTGATCAGGGGGCGAGAGGCTACACCTTC | CASSDQGARGYTF
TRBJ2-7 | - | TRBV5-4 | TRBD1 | TGTGCCAGCAGCTCGGGACAGGGGGCGGTAACCCGCTCCGACGAGCAGTACTTC | CASSSGQGAVTRSDEQYF
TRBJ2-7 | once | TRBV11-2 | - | TGTGCCAGCAGCTTAAATTTTGGAGGGTCAGACGAGCAGTACTTC | CASSLNFGGSDEQYF
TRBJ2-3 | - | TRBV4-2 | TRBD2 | TGTGCCAGCAGCCAAGGAACTAGCGGGAGGAGCACAGATACGCAGTATTTT | CASSQGTSGRSTDTQYF
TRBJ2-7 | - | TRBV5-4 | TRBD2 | TGTGCCAGCACCGGGAGGGGGAGCTACGAGCAGTACTTC | CASTGRGSYEQYF
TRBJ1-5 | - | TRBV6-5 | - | TGTGCCAGCAGTCCAAGTGGGCAGCTCAATCAGCCCCAGCATTTT | CASSPSGQLNQPQHF
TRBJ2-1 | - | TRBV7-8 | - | TGTGCCAGCAGCTTAGTAGTCGGGAACTACAATGAGCAGTTCTTC | CASSLVVGNYNEQFF
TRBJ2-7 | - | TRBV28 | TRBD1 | TGTGCCAGCAGTTTATGGGAGGCAGGGGGAAGCGAGCAGTACTTC | CASSLWEAGGSEQYF
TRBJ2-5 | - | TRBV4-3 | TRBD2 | TGCGCCAGCAGCCAAGATTTCCTAGCGGTAGAGACCCAGTACTTC | CASSQDFLAVETQYF
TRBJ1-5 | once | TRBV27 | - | TGTGCCAGCAGTTTACCAGGTCTCAATCAGCCCCAGCATTTT | CASSLPGLNQPQHF
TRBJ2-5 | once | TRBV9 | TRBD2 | TGTGCCAGCAGCGTAGTAGCGGGAGGTGGGCAAGAGACCCAGTACTTC | CASSVVAGGGQETQYF
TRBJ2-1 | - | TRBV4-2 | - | TGTGCCAGCAGCCAAGTGGCTAGCACCTACAATGAGCAGTTCTTC | CASSQVASTYNEQFF
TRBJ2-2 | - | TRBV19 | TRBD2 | TGTGCCAGTAGTATCACGGGACTAGCGGGACCGAACACCGGGGAGCTGTTTTTT | CASSITGLAGPNTGELFF
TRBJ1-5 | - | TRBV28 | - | TGTGCCAGCAGTTTAAGGCCAGGTCCCAATCAGCCCCAGCATTTT | CASSLRPGPNQPQHF
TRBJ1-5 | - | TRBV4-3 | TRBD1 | TGCGCCAGCAGCCCAGGACAGGGGATCAATCAGCCCCAGCATTTT | CASSPGQGINQPQHF
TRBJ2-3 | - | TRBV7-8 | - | TGTGCCAGCAGCTTTGAGGGCGGTACGCAGTATTTT | CASSFEGGTQYF
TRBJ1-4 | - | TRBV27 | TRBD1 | TGCCCCCTAACAGGGGGTTATGGGCCCTGTGGTGAAAAACTGTTTTTT | CPLTGGYGPCGEKLFF
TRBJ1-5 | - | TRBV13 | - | TGTGCCAGCAGCTTAGGGGGCCCACCTCAGCCCCAGCATTTT | CASSLGGPPQPQHF
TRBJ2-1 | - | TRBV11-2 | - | TGTGCCAGCAGCTTGCAGGGAAACAATGAGCAGTTCTTC | CASSLQGNNEQFF
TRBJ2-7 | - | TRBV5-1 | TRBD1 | TGCGCCAGCAGCTTGGGGACAGGGATTTGGGAGCAGTACTTC | CASSLGTGIWEQYF